This T cell receptor beta chain was found in a study of cytomegalovirus exposure and HLA in healthy donors (dated by TCRdb to the late 2010s). As for the study more broadly: A later analysis indicated that the 90 to 150 validation repertoires were generated on the platform also employed for the roughly 720 repertoires of the first cohort. The study was designed to test whether signatures of past pathogen exposure could be identified by cataloging public T cell receptors. The study combined high-throughput TCR immunosequencing, statistical association of individual TCRs with disease status, and machine learning to predict cytomegalovirus infection status. A separate validation cohort of more than 100 different subjects was used in addition to the roughly 700-subject first cohort. General conclusions and limits of the study: In vitro tests confirmed that three of the cytomegalovirus-associated TCR beta chains recognize cytomegalovirus antigens. Of the cluster scores, about 94% were above 0 in a later analysis, which found that TCRs clustered in the first cohort also tended to co-occur in the 95 to 150 validation repertoires. The study listed 164 TCR beta chains as associated with cytomegalovirus. All 120 or so repertoires were used to score co-occurrence in the validation cohort in a later analysis, because that analysis had no HLA typing for the cohort. In both the original and validation cohorts, the classifier was reported to diagnose cytomegalovirus status with high specificity and sensitivity. According to the authors, the approach could potentially be generalized to other disease states and immunological phenotypes. While some public TCRs were present in many individuals, most TCR sequences turned up only very rarely across donors.

The receptor library was made with the immunoSEQ multiplex PCR assay. The authors' pipeline ran thus. To diagnose cytomegalovirus status from the catalog of TCR beta chain sequences, a statistical classification framework was built. The source is immuneACCESS, and TCRdb retained only in-frame sequences with V and J called. Part of the clones is not carried over; for the studies checked, unresolved V genes explain less than half of this, and the remainder is unexplained. Clone size and the V and J calls come from that table; the DNA yielded D and trimming. Recorded for this sample are 300,000 to 450,000 clones; 86% of them occurred a single time. Together, the top ten hold over 0.75% of the sample. The donors were included in the validation cohort of approximately 130 subjects, a group kept apart from the roughly 670-subject first cohort. To note about this clone: Its antigen specificity is not known. No base quality information exists; no much larger clone differs at one position.

The CDR3 runs 16 residues from the cysteine to the phenylalanine. The sequence is cut down to CDR3 DNA, 48 bases in frame from base 1. Trimming removed 6 bases from V and 0 bases from J, leaving 14 bases between the germline ends. The germline V gene (reference sequence) yields MNHEY for CDR1 and SMNVEV for CDR2. Rearrangement joined TRBV27 to TRBJ2-2; the D gene is unclear. This TCR was recovered from a young woman in good health and CMV-seronegative. Sequenced input: PBMCs. The DNA reads TGTGCCAGCAGAAGGCTAGACCCCTCGAACACCGGGGAGCTGTTTTTT. Translated, it gives CASRRLDPSNTGELFF.